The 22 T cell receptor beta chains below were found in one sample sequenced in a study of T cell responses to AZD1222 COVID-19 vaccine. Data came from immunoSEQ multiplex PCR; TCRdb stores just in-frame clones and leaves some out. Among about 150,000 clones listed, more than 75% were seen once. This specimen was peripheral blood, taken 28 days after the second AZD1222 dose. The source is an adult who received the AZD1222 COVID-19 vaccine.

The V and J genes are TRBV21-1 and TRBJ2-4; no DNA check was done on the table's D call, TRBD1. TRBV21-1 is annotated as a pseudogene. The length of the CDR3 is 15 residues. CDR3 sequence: CASSHNRECFNIQYF. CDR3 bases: TGTGCCAGCAGCCACAACAGGGAGTGTTTTAACATTCAGTACTTC.

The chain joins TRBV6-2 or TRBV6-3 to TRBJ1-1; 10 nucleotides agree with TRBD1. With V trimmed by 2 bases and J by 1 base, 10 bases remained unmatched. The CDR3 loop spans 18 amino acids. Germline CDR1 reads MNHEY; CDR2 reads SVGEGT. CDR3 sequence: CASSYTLGQGGWNTEAFF. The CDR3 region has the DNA TGTGCCAGCAGTTACACCCTCGGACAGGGGGGCTGGAACACTGAAGCTTTCTTT.

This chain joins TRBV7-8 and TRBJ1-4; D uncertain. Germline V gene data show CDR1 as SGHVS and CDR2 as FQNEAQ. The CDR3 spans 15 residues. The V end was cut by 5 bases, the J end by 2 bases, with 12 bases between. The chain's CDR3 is CASSSGPATNEKLFF. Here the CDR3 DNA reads TGTGCCAGCAGCAGCGGGCCAGCTACTAATGAAAAACTGTTTTTT. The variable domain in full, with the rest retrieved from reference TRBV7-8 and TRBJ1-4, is GAGVSQSPRYKVAKRGQDVALRCDPISGHVSLFWYQQALGQGPEFLTYFQNEAQLDKSGLPSDRFFAERPEGSVSTLKIQRTQQEDSAVYLCASSSGPATNEKLFFGSGTQLSVL.

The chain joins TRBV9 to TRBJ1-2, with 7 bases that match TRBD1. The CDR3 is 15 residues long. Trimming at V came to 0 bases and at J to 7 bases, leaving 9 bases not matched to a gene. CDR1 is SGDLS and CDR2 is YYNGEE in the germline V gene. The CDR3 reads CASSVGEGAIRGYTF. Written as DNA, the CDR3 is TGTGCCAGCAGCGTAGGTGAGGGGGCAATCCGTGGCTACACCTTC.

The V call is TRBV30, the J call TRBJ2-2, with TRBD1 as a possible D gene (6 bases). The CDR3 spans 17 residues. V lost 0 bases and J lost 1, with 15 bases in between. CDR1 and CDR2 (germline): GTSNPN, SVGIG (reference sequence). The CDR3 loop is CAWSVIGDTRNTGELFF. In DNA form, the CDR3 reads TGTGCCTGGAGTGTAATAGGGGACACGAGGAACACCGGGGAGCTGTTTTTT.

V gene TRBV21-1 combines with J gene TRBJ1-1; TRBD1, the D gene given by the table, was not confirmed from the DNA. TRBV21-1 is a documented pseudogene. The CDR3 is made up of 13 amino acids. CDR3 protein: CASTLDRHTEAFF. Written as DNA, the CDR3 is TGTGCCAGCACCCTAGACAGGCACACTGAAGCTTTCTTT.

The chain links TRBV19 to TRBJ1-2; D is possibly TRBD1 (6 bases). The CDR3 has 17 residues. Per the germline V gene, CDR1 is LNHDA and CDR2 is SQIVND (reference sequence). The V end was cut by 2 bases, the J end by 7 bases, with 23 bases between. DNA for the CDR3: TGTGCCAGTAGTATAACGGACAGTGTTGATTCGAGCGGTGGCTACACCTTC. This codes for CASSITDSVDSSGGYTF.

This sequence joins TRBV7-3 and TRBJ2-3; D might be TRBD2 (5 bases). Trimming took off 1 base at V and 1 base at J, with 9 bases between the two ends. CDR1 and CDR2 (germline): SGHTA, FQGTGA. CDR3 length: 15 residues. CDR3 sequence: CASSLNSVGTDTQYF. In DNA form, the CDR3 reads TGTGCCAGCAGCTTAAATAGCGTTGGCACAGATACGCAGTATTTT.

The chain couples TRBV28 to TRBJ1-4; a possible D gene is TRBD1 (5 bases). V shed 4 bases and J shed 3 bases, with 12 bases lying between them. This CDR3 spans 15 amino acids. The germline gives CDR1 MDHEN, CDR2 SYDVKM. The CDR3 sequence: CASSSAGEPNEKLFF. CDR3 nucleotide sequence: TGTGCCAGCAGTTCCGCGGGGGAACCTAATGAAAAACTGTTTTTT.

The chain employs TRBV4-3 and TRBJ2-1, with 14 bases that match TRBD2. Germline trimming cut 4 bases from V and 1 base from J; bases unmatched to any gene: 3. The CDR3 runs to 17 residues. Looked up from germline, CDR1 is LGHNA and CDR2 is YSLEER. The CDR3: CASSPGLAGESYNEQFF. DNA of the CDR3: TGCGCCAGCAGCCCGGGACTAGCGGGAGAATCCTACAATGAGCAGTTCTTC.

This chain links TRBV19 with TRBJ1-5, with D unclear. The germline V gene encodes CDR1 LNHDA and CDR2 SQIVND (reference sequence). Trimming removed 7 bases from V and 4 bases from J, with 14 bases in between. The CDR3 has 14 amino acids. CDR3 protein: CASKEGKRNQPQHF. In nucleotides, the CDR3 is TGTGCCAGTAAGGAGGGCAAAAGAAATCAGCCCCAGCATTTT.

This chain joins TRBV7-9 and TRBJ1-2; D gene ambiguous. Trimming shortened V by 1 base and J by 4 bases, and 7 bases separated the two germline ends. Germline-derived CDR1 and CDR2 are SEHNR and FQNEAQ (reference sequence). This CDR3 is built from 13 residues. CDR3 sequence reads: CASSLEGLYGYTF. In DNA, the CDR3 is TGTGCCAGCAGCTTAGAAGGACTCTATGGCTACACCTTC. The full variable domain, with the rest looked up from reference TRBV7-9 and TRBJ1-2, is DTGVSQNPRHKITKRGQNVTFRCDPISEHNRLYWYRQTLGQGPEFLTYFQNEAQLEKSRLLSDRFSAERPKGSFSTLEIQRTEQGDSAMYLCASSLEGLYGYTFGSGTRLTVV.

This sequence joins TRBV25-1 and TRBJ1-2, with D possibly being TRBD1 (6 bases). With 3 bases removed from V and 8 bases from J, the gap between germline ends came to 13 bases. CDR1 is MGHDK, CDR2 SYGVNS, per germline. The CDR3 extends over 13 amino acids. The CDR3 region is CASSEAGARGYTF. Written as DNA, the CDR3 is TGTGCCAGCAGTGAGGCAGGGGCGAGGGGCTACACCTTC.

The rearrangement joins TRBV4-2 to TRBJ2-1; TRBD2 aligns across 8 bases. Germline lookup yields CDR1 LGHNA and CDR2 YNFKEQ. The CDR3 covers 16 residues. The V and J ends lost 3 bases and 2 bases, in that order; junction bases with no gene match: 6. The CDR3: CASSHITSGPYNEQFF. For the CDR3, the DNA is TGTGCCAGCAGCCACATCACTAGCGGCCCCTACAATGAGCAGTTCTTC.

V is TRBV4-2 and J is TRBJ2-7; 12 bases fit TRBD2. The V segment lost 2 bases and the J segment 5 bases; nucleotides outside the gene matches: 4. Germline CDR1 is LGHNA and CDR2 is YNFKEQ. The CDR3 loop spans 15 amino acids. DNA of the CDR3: TGTGCCAGCAGCCAATTGACTAGCGGGAGTGACGAGCAGTACTTC. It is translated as CASSQLTSGSDEQYF.

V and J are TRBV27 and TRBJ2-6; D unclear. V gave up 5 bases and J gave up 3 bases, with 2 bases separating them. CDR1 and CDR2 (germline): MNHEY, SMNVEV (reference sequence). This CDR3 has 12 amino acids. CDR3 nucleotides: TGTGCCAGCAGTCGTGGGGCCAACGTCCTGACTTTC. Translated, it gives CASSRGANVLTF.

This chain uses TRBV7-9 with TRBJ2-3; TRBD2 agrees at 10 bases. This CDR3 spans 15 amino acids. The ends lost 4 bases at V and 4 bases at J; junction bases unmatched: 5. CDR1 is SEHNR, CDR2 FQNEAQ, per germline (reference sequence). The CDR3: CASSSLAGVPDTQYF. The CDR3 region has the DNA TGTGCCAGCAGCTCTCTAGCGGGAGTCCCAGATACGCAGTATTTT.

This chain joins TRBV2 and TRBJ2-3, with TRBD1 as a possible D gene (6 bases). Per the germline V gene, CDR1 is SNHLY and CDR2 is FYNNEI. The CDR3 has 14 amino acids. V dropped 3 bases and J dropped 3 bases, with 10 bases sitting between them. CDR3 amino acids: CASSDRGSTDTQYF. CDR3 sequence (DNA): TGTGCCAGCAGTGACAGGGGAAGTACAGATACGCAGTATTTT.

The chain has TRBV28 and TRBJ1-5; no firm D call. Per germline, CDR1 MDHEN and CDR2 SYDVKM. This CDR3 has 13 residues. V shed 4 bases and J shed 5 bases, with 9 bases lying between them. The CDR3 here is CASSSRGDQPQHF. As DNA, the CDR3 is TGTGCCAGCAGTTCTCGAGGAGATCAGCCCCAGCATTTT.

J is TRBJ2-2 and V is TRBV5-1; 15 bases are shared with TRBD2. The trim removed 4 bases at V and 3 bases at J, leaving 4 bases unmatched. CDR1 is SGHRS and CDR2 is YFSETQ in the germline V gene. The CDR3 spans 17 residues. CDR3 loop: CASSTGTSGRHTGELFF. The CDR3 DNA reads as TGCGCCAGCAGCACTGGGACTAGCGGGAGGCACACCGGGGAGCTGTTTTTT.

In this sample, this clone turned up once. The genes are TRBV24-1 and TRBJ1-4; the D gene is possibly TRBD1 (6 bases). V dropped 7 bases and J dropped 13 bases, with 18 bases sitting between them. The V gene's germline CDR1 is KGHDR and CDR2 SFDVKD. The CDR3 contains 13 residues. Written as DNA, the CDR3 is TGTGCCACCAGCGTACTGACAGGTTTAAGACTGTTTTTT. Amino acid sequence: CATSVLTGLRLFF.

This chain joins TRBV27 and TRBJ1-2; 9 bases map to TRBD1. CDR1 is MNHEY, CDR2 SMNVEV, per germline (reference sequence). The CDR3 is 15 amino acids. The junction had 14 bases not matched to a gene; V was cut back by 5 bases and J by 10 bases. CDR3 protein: CASSEGQGSLFAYTF. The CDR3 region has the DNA TGTGCCAGCAGTGAGGGACAGGGCTCCTTGTTCGCCTACACCTTC.